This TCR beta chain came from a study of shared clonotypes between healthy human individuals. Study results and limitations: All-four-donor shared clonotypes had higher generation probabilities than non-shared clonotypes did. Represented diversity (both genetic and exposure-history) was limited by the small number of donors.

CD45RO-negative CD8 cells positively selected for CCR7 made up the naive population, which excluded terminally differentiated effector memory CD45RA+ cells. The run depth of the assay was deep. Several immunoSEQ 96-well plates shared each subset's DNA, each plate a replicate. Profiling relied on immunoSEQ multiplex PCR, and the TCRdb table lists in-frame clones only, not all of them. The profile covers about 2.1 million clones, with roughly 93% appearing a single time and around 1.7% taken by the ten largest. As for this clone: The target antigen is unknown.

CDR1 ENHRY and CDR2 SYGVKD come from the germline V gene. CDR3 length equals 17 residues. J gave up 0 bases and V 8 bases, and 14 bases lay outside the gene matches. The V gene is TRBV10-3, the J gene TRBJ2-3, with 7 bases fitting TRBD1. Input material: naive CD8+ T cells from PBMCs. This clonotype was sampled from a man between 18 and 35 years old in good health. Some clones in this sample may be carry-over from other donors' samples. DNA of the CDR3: TGTGCCATCTCCCTGAAGTGGGACAGCGAAAGCACAGATACGCAGTATTTT. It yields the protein CAISLKWDSESTDTQYF.